This T cell receptor beta chain was documented in a study of blood T cell repertoires in COVID-19. Across the whole study: COVID-19 samples collected from the United States, Italy and Spain covered acute and convalescent phases.

This clone was recorded only once. Sequencing used immunoSEQ multiplex PCR; TCRdb keeps in-frame clones, though not all of them. The profile shows tens of thousands of clones, about 82% of them singletons. Sample: peripheral blood. The source is a woman between 55 and 75 years old with acute or convalescent COVID-19.

This CDR3 is CASSLILSEQYF. In DNA, the CDR3 is TGTGCCAGCAGTTTAATCTTGTCCGAGCAGTACTTC. The rearrangement links TRBV28 to TRBJ2-7; no firm D call. V dropped 2 bases and J dropped 6 bases, with 8 bases sitting between them. The CDR3 has 12 residues. The germline V gene has CDR1 MDHEN and CDR2 SYDVKM.